These 13 T cell receptor beta chains came from one sample sequenced in a study of identical twins (dated by TCRdb to about 2016). Libraries were built with 5' RACE. The instrument given in TCRdb is Illumina HiSeq 2000. TCRdb reanalyzed the raw reads on its own, using fastp at Q25 for trimming and MiXCR for clone calling, and kept in-frame beta chains. Merged by CDR3 protein, the rows form single entries marked with the most common genes and DNA. The sample table shows hundreds of thousands of distinct CDR3 sequences, and about 8.9% are seen once. The ten top clones hold 2.1% of the sample. This sample was also put to use in a study of yellow fever vaccine responses in identical twins.

Input material: memory (CD45RO+) T cells sorted from blood. The cell subset or site label, as the study defines it: CD45RO+ enriched T cells. These TCRs come from a woman between 18 and 29 years old in good health.

This clonotype was counted many times. The chain uses TRBV10-3 and TRBJ2-5; 15 bases match TRBD2. V lost 2 bases, J lost 5 bases, and 9 bases stayed unmatched. Germline CDR1 and CDR2: ENHRY and SYGVKD. The CDR3 is 18 amino acids. In DNA, the CDR3 is TGTGCCATCAGTGAGGACGGGACTAGCGGGGGGACCCGTGAGACCCAGTACTTC. This codes for CAISEDGTSGGTRETQYF.

This clonotype was observed many times. The chain recombines TRBV19 with TRBJ2-7; the D gene is possibly TRBD1 (6 bases). The germline V gene has CDR1 LNHDA and CDR2 SQIVND (reference sequence). V was pared by 5 bases and J by 5 bases, with 16 bases between. The CDR3 loop spans 14 amino acids. DNA for the CDR3: TGTGCCAGTAGTCACAGGGTTGGGAAGAACGAGCAGTACTTC. Translation: CASSHRVGKNEQYF.

This clonotype was recorded at least ten times. J is TRBJ1-2 and V is TRBV5-6; maybe TRBD1 (6 bases). The CDR3 runs to 14 residues. The V and J ends lost 1 base and 7 bases respectively, with 14 bases between them. CDR1 SGHDT and CDR2 YYEEEE come from the germline V gene. The DNA of the CDR3 is TGTGCCAGCAGCTTGTATTCCGTCAGGGGTGGCTACACCTTC. It codes for CASSLYSVRGGYTF.

In its sample, this clonotype was seen a few times. This chain joins TRBV4-1 and TRBJ1-2, with 7 bases lining up with TRBD1. This CDR3 comprises 15 residues. Germline-derived CDR1 and CDR2 are MGHRA and YSYEKL. Unmatched junction bases numbered 7, after V lost 4 bases and J lost 2 bases. The CDR3 sequence: CASSPSQGTNYGYTF. The CDR3 DNA follows: TGCGCCAGCAGCCCGTCACAGGGGACGAACTATGGCTACACCTTC.

This chain connects TRBV11-2 to TRBJ1-2; 7 bases are shared with TRBD1. V trimming: 5 bases; J trimming: 8 bases; junction bases outside the gene matches: 8. The CDR3 consists of 13 residues. CDR1 is SGHAT and CDR2 is FQNNGV in the germline V gene. CDR3 amino acids: CASSLRTGWGYTF. Written as DNA, the CDR3 is TGTGCCAGCAGCCTACGGACAGGTTGGGGCTACACCTTC.

This clonotype was counted at least ten times. This chain connects TRBV5-1 to TRBJ2-7, with TRBD1 as a possible D gene (5 bases). The CDR3 sequence is 15 residues long. The V end was cut by 0 bases, the J end by 2 bases, with 12 bases between. From germline, CDR1 is SGHRS and CDR2 YFSETQ. In DNA form, the CDR3 reads TGCGCCAGCAGCTTGGCCGCAGGGCCTACCTACGAGCAGTACGTC. Its protein product is CASSLAAGPTYEQYV.

This clonotype is termed medium-sized. The chain is built from TRBV5-1 and TRBJ1-5, with unresolved D. V was pared by 1 base and J by 5 bases, with 7 bases between. Germline CDR1 reads SGHRS; CDR2 reads YFSETQ. The CDR3 contains 13 residues. The CDR3 region has the DNA TGCGCCAGCAGCTTGACTGCCGATCAGCCCCAGCATTTT. This encodes CASSLTADQPQHF.

The chain employs TRBV5-6 and TRBJ1-2; weak D call: TRBD1 (6 bases). The CDR3 sequence is 12 residues long. The V end was cut by 5 bases, the J end by 4 bases, with 9 bases between. The germline V gene encodes CDR1 SGHDT and CDR2 YYEEEE. CDR3 protein: CASRRTVYGYTF. CDR3 DNA: TGTGCCAGCAGGAGGACAGTCTATGGCTACACCTTC.

This clonotype was detected a few times. V and J are TRBV7-2 and TRBJ1-3; TRBD1 matches 7 bases. The CDR3 sequence is 16 residues long. V was clipped by 1 base and J by 3 bases; unmatched bases: 6. Germline V gives CDR1 SGHTA, CDR2 FQGNSA. The chain's CDR3 is CASSLVAGTVGNTIYF. As DNA, the CDR3 is TGTGCCAGCAGCTTAGTGGCGGGGACAGTTGGAAACACCATATATTTT.

This clonotype was seen many times. V and J are TRBV2 and TRBJ2-3; D remains ambiguous. There are 12 residues in the CDR3. Germline loops: CDR1 SNHLY, CDR2 FYNNEI. Trimming cost V 7 bases and J 1 base, with 6 bases left between them. Here the CDR3 DNA reads TGTGCCAGCACCACGGGCACAGATACGCAGTATTTT. Amino acid sequence: CASTTGTDTQYF.

In its sample, this clonotype was seen many times. The genes are TRBV7-9 and TRBJ1-3, with no clear D. There are 14 residues in the CDR3. The ends were cut back, 5 bases at V and 4 bases at J, with 12 bases in the middle. Germline-derived CDR1 and CDR2 are SEHNR and FQNEAQ (reference sequence). The DNA of the CDR3 is TGTGCCAGCAGCGGCTTACACGGGGGAAACACCATATATTTT. It encodes CASSGLHGGNTIYF.

Only a few counts were recorded for this clonotype. J is TRBJ2-3 and V is TRBV18, with 8 bases matching TRBD2. This CDR3 has 17 amino acids. Germline values: CDR1 KGHSH, CDR2 LQKENI. Trimming at V came to 0 bases and at J to 2 bases, leaving 7 bases not matched to a gene. This chain's CDR3 is CASSPPGVAGYTDTQYF. For the CDR3, the DNA is TGTGCCAGCTCACCACCGGGAGTAGCGGGGTACACAGATACGCAGTATTTT. Combining the CDR3 with reference TRBV18 and TRBJ2-3 gives the whole variable domain NAGVMQNPRHLVRRRGQEARLRCSPMKGHSHVYWYRQLPEEGLKFMVYLQKENIIDESGMPKERFSAEFPKEGPSILRIQQVVRGDSAAYFCASSPPGVAGYTDTQYFGPGTRLTVL.

This clonotype occurred many times. The chain joins TRBV2 to TRBJ2-3; 11 nucleotides agree with TRBD2. Germline V gene lookup returns CDR1 SNHLY and CDR2 FYNNEI. The CDR3 spans 16 residues. V lost 5 bases to trimming and J lost 6 bases; unmatched junction nucleotides: 10. The CDR3 here is CASSPNSGGAFDTQYF. CDR3 DNA sequence: TGTGCCAGCAGTCCTAATAGCGGGGGGGCCTTCGATACGCAGTATTTT.